The clone carrying this TCR beta chain was detected once. The germline CDR1 and CDR2 sequences are LGHNT and FRNRAP. V dropped 4 bases and J dropped 4 bases, with 13 bases sitting between them. The CDR3 is made up of 14 amino acids. This sample is drawn from a study of blood T cell repertoires in COVID-19. The method was immunoSEQ multiplex PCR; TCRdb's version includes in-frame clones alone and lacks a portion of them. The profile covers roughly 76,000 clones, with around 88% appearing a single time and 1.2% taken by the ten largest. The genes are TRBV12-5 and TRBJ1-1, with TRBD1 as a possible D gene (5 bases). This receptor was identified in a woman aged 45-65 years with acute COVID-19. Source material: PBMCs or T cells enriched from blood (not recorded which). CDR3 bases: TGTGCTAGTGGTTCCCGGGGGGGAGGCACTGAAGCTTTCTTT. It translates to CASGSRGGGTEAFF. Filled out from reference TRBV12-5 and TRBJ1-1, the complete variable domain reads DARVTQTPRHKVTEMGQEVTMRCQPILGHNTVFWYRQTMMQGLELLAYFRNRAPLDDSGMPKDRFSAEMPDATLATLKIQPSEPRDSAVYFCASGSRGGGTEAFFGQGTRLTVV.